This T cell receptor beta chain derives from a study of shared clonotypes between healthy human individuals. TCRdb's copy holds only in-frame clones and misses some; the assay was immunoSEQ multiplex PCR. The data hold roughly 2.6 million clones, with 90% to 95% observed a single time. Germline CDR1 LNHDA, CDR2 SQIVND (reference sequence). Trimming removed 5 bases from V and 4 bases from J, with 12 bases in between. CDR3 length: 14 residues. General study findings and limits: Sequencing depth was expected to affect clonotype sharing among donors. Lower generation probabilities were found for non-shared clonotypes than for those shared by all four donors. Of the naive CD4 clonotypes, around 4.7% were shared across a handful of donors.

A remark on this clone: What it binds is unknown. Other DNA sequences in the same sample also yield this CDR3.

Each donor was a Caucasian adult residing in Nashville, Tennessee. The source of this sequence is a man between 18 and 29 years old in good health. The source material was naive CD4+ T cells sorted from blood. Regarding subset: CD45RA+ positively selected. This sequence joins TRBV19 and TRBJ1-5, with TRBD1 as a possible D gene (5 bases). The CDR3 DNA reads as TGTGCCAGTAGTGTTGGGACTGGGAATCAGCCCCAGCATTTT. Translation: CASSVGTGNQPQHF.